Each of the 9 T cell receptor beta chains below was sequenced from the same sample in a study of shared clonotypes between healthy human individuals (TCRdb year 2020). The library was built by means of the immunoSEQ multiplex PCR assay. In its TCRdb copy, this immuneACCESS table keeps in-frame sequences only and misses some clones. Where compared with another copy, unresolved V genes explain less than half of these, and the others have no known cause. The sample table holds about 610,000 clones, of which almost 97% were seen once. Of the sample, about 0.06% falls within the top ten clones. Material: naive CD4+ T cells sorted from blood. The cell subset or site label, as the study defines it: CD45RA+ positively selected. All receptors derive from a woman aged 25 to 39 in good health.

The V call is TRBV7-6, the J call TRBJ2-5, with D possibly being TRBD1 (5 bases). This CDR3 contains 18 residues. Deletions cut 4 bases from V and 2 bases from J, with 23 bases between. Per the germline V gene, CDR1 is SGHVS and CDR2 is FNYEAQ. CDR3 DNA: TGTGCCAGCAGCTCCGGACATTACTATGCTGGGTCGCAAGAGACCCAGTACTTC. Its translation is CASSSGHYYAGSQETQYF.

This sequence joins TRBV5-4 and TRBJ2-7, with D possibly matching TRBD2 (6 bases). The V and J ends lost 0 bases and 6 bases respectively, with 19 bases between them. Per germline, CDR1 SGHNT and CDR2 YYREEE (reference sequence). The CDR3 is made up of 16 amino acids. This chain's CDR3 is CASSLAGSGIKREQYF. The DNA for the CDR3 is TGTGCCAGCAGCTTGGCTGGTAGCGGAATAAAACGCGAGCAGTACTTC.

The chain employs TRBV7-2 and TRBJ2-7; 8 nucleotides agree with TRBD1. The V gene end was trimmed by 5 bases and the J gene end by 0 bases; junction bases not matched to a gene: 9. Germline loops: CDR1 SGHTA, CDR2 FQGNSA. The CDR3 is 16 residues long. CDR3 coding DNA: TGTGCCAGCAGCGCCGGGATCGGGACAGGCTCCTACGAGCAGTACTTC. This encodes CASSAGIGTGSYEQYF.

The V gene is TRBV7-2, the J gene TRBJ1-4, with D maybe TRBD1 (5 bases). CDR1 is SGHTA and CDR2 is FQGNSA in the germline V gene. This CDR3 is 18 amino acids long. Trimming took 0 bases from V and 4 from J, leaving 18 bases between them. CDR3 sequence reads: CASSLAGTLGIRNEKLFF. The CDR3 DNA is TGTGCCAGCAGCTTAGCAGGGACGCTCGGGATTCGTAATGAAAAACTGTTTTTT.

A single count supports this clone. In DNA form, the CDR3 reads TGTGCCAGCAGCTTAAATACGGGGGCCGCTGAAGCTTTCTTT. It codes for CASSLNTGAAEAFF. The rearrangement joins TRBV7-2 to TRBJ1-1; perhaps TRBD1 as D (6 bases). Per germline, CDR1 SGHTA and CDR2 FQGNSA. V lost 2 bases and J 6 bases, leaving 13 bases between the germline ends. The CDR3 is 14 amino acids.

The V call is TRBV5-4, the J call TRBJ2-1; the match to TRBD2 covers 9 bases. V dropped 4 bases and J dropped 7; count of bases not matched to a gene: 9. Germline V gives CDR1 SGHNT, CDR2 YYREEE (reference sequence). The CDR3 runs to 15 residues. This CDR3 is CASSLGTSSGNEQFF. The CDR3 DNA reads TGTGCCAGCAGCCTGGGGACTAGCTCGGGTAATGAGCAGTTCTTC. Combining the CDR3 with reference TRBV5-4 and TRBJ2-1 gives the whole variable domain ETGVTQSPTHLIKTRGQQVTLRCSSQSGHNTVSWYQQALGQGPQFIFQYYREEENGRGNFPPRFSGLQFPNYSSELNVNALELDDSALYLCASSLGTSSGNEQFFGPGTRLTVL.

V usage is TRBV6-1 and J usage is TRBJ1-5, with TRBD1 as a possible D gene (5 bases). There are 14 residues in the CDR3. In germline, CDR1 is MNHNS, CDR2 SASEGT. V was shortened by 3 bases and J by 7 bases, with 13 bases between the two germline ends. CDR3 sequence reads: CASSDWGVRQPQHF. In DNA form, the CDR3 reads TGTGCCAGCAGTGACTGGGGGGTTCGGCAGCCCCAGCATTTT.

The V and J genes are TRBV9 and TRBJ2-7, with TRBD1 identical over 8 bases. This CDR3 contains 18 residues. V shed 1 base, J shed 2 bases, and the junction held 14 bases outside the gene matches. Germline assignment: CDR1 SGDLS and CDR2 YYNGEE. For the CDR3, the DNA is TGTGCCAGCAGCGTACCTAGCCGGGACAGGAGGGGGCCCTACGAGCAGTACTTC. This translates into CASSVPSRDRRGPYEQYF.

The chain joins TRBV6-4 to TRBJ2-1, with D possibly being TRBD1 (5 bases). The CDR3 sequence is 16 residues long. Germline assignment: CDR1 MRHNA and CDR2 SNTAGT. Trimming pared 3 bases from V and 4 bases from J, leaving 16 bases between. The chain's CDR3 is CASSDGPGRGYNEQFF. The CDR3 bases are TGTGCCAGCAGTGATGGTCCCGGAAGGGGATACAATGAGCAGTTCTTC.